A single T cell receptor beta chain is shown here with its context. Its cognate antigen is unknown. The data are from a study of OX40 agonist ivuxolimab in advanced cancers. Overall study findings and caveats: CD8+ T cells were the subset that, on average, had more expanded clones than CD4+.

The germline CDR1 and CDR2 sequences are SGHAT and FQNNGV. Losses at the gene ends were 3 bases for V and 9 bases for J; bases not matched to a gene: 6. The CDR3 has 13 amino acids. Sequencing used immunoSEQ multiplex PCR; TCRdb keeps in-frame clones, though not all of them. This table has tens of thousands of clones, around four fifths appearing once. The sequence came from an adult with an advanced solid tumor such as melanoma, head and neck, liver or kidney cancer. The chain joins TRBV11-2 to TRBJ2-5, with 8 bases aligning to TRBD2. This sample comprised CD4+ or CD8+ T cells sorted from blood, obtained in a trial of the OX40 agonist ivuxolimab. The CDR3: CASSLFGREAQYF. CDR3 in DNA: TGTGCCAGCAGCTTGTTCGGGAGGGAGGCCCAGTACTTC.